This entry describes one T cell receptor (beta chain). As yet, its antigen is unknown. The entry originates in a study of shared clonotypes between healthy human individuals. Using immunoSEQ multiplex PCR, the repertoire was profiled, and TCRdb retains in-frame clones only, with some absent. The repertoire holds roughly 2.2 million clones, approximately 93% seen once, with about 0.39% in the top ten. General study points: It was observed that roughly 5% of naive CD4 clonotypes were shared across a few donors.

Germline values: CDR1 SGHTA, CDR2 FQGNSA. With 5 bases removed from V and 5 bases from J, the gap between germline ends came to 16 bases. The CDR3 is 14 residues long. The TCR was taken from a man aged 18 to 30 in good health. Some clones in this sample may be carry-over from other donors' samples. Sequencing was carried out using naive CD4+ T cells from PBMCs. Stated subset: CD45RA+ positively selected. The genes are TRBV7-2 and TRBJ2-7, with D possibly TRBD2 on 5 matching bases. CDR3 sequence reads: CASSQAGVNHEQYF. In DNA form, the CDR3 reads TGTGCCAGCAGCCAAGCCGGGGTCAACCACGAGCAGTACTTC.